Sequencing of this TCR beta chain was carried out in a study of CD8 T cells in Susac syndrome (dated by TCRdb to the late 2010s). Regarding the research as a whole: Among the Susac syndrome patients who were sequenced, clinically active disease was present in six and clinical remission was observed in roughly eight. At the time of blood withdrawal, Susac syndrome patients were either therapy-naive, taking corticosteroids (with some also receiving IVIg), or on IVIg alone. The study used repertoire sequencing to test whether antigen drove CD8+ T cell activation and differentiation in Susac syndrome. Clonality of the CD8+ T cell repertoire was compared between roughly 13 healthy donors, some 14 Susac syndrome patients and around 16 multiple sclerosis patients.

Relative to germline, V is missing 5 bases and J is missing 8 bases, with 12 bases of the junction outside any gene match. The CDR3 holds 15 amino acids from the cysteine to the phenylalanine. The entry retains the CDR3 DNA only, 45 bases that are in frame from base 1. CDR1 and CDR2, looked up from the germline V gene, are MNHEY and SVGAGI. Results and caveats for the whole study, not just this receptor: Looking at Susac-specific public clones, the researchers identified about 15 in the total CD8+ repertoire and four or five in the CD8+ TEMRA repertoire. Clonal expansion was observed in Susac syndrome CD8+ repertoires, with the highest expansion in CD8+ TEMRA cells and greater expansion in clinically active than in remitting patients. The TCR sequencing and HLA analysis was acknowledged to have included a relatively small number of individuals.

Peripheral blood CD8+ and CD4+ T cells from healthy donors, Susac syndrome patients and multiple sclerosis patients were profiled by high-throughput TCR beta sequencing. The Susac syndrome patients fulfilled recently defined diagnostic criteria for definite or probable disease. Bulk CD8+ and CD4+ T cells were purified by magnetic negative isolation, while CD8+ TEMRA cells were enriched using FACS. Blood was drawn into EDTA tubes, processed within 24 hours, and PBMCs were isolated by density gradient centrifugation. PBMCs intended for TCR sequencing were cryopreserved in liquid nitrogen and were subsequently thawed in a 37 degrees C water bath. The sorted or isolated CD4+, CD8+ and CD8+ TEMRA cells reached a purity of at least 90%. RNA was extracted with the RNeasy kit and roughly 0.5 to 1 ug was reverse transcribed using random hexamers. The immunoSEQ multiplex PCR assay, covering 54 Vbeta and 13 Jbeta segments, was used to amplify TCR beta CDR3 regions. PCR amplification bias was corrected using a synthetic template baseline for primer optimization and computational correction. In the original analysis: Only productive sequences were kept, with reads annotated to V, D and J genes according to IMGT and analyzed in immunoSEQ Analyzer. To calculate clonality, Shannon entropy was normalized by log2 of the number of productive unique sequences and then subtracted from one. For each patient and control, public and private clones were evaluated within the 100 most prevalent clones. Clones were defined as Susac-specific when absent from the healthy and MS cohorts, from 1,000 to 1,100 published viral clones and from other ImmuneACCESS disease sequences. The raw public data were reprocessed by TCRdb itself: fastp quality trimming at Q25, MiXCR clonotype calling, in-frame beta chains only. Identical CDR3 protein sequences are pooled into one entry, listed with their most common genes and DNA. These V and J calls rely on TCRdb rather than the paper's analysis. This sample lists about 150,000 distinct CDR3 sequences; over 90% were detected once. The ten biggest clones cover roughly 0.2% of the sample.

About this clonotype: The target of this receptor is not known. No much larger clonotype is one base removed from it; base qualities were not supplied.

This TCR derives from a human donor with Susac syndrome. Recombination joined TRBV6-5 with TRBJ2-1; TRBD2 lines up with 7 middle nucleotides. Specimen: CD8+ T cells from PBMCs. The nucleotides read TGTGCCAGCAGTCCCCTTGGCGGGAGTATCGATGAGCAGTTCTTC. Translation gives CASSPLGGSIDEQFF.